The 21 T cell receptor beta chains presented below share a single source sample, sequenced in a study of metastatic and nonmetastatic thyroid tumors. Through MiXCR, TCRdb re-clonotyped the PCR reads. The data show about 43,000 clones, with approximately 3% seen just once and roughly a tenth held by the top ten. Prior to thyroid surgery, none of the patients had received any treatment. The sequenced sample consisted of blood. The receptors were sampled from a female donor with papillary thyroid cancer or a benign thyroid nodule (not recorded which). Some clones in this sample may be carry-over from other donors' samples.

As regards this clone: One base away lies a much larger clone, so this may be a sequencing read error. J is TRBJ2-1 and V is TRBV29-1; TRBD2 matches at 11 bases. The V gene's germline CDR1 is SQVTM and CDR2 ANQGSEA. The length of the CDR3 is 14 residues. CDR3 in amino acids: CTVATSGSYNEQFF. The CDR3 bases are TGCACCGTCGCCACTAGCGGGAGCTACAATGAGCAGTTCTTC.

Ten or more counts support this clone. The chain uses TRBV19 and TRBJ2-5, with unresolved D. This CDR3 is built from 15 residues. Trimming removed 2 bases from V and 5 bases from J, with 15 bases in between. The germline V gene encodes CDR1 LNHDA and CDR2 SQIVND (reference sequence). CDR3 sequence reads: CASSINSKNGETQYF. The CDR3, as DNA: TGTGCCAGTAGTATAAACAGCAAAAACGGGGAGACCCAGTACTTC.

This clone was picked up many times. This may come from a read error, since a much larger clone is one base off. The chain recombines TRBV20-1 with TRBJ2-2, with D possibly called TRBD1 or TRBD2 (5 bases each). The CDR3 is 15 residues long. Germline assignment: CDR1 DFQATT and CDR2 SNEGSKA (reference sequence). CDR3 sequence: CSARNRQKNTGELVF. The DNA for the CDR3 is TGCAGTGCTAGAAACCGACAGAAAAACACCGGGGAGCTGGTTTTT.

This rearrangement joins TRBV20-1 to TRBJ1-4, with D possibly being TRBD1 (5 bases). Germline lookup yields CDR1 DFQATT and CDR2 SNEGSKA (reference sequence). This CDR3 is 14 amino acids long. Trimming removed 1 base at V and 8 bases at J, with 14 bases between. CDR3 nucleotide sequence: TGCAGTGCTAGAGGCTTAGGGGAGGGGGAAAAACTGTTTTTT. It codes for CSARGLGEGEKLFF.

In this sample, this clone turned up many times. This chain uses TRBV10-3 with TRBJ2-6; 8 bases are shared with TRBD1. CDR3 length: 14 amino acids. The V segment lost 9 bases and the J segment 3 bases; nucleotides outside the gene matches: 4. Germline lookup yields CDR1 ENHRY and CDR2 SYGVKD. The CDR3 bases are TGTGCCATTGCAGGGGGCGTTGGGGCCAACGTCCTGACTTTC. This translates into CAIAGGVGANVLTF.

The table lists this clone with a few counts. The rearrangement links TRBV27 to TRBJ2-3; D is unclear. This CDR3 is 11 amino acids long. Trimming took off 6 bases at V and 6 bases at J, with 7 bases between the two ends. The germline CDR1 and CDR2 sequences are MNHEY and SMNVEV (reference sequence). The CDR3 region has the DNA TGTGCCAGCAGCTCGGCGGATACGCAGTATTTT. Translating gives CASSSADTQYF.

This rearrangement joins TRBV19 to TRBJ2-7; possibly TRBD1 or TRBD2 for D (5 bases each). The CDR3 is made up of 12 amino acids. V was cut by 9 bases and J by 7 bases, with 16 bases left in between. The germline V gene encodes CDR1 LNHDA and CDR2 SQIVND (reference sequence). The CDR3 sequence: CASRSGRREQYF. The CDR3 region has the DNA TGTGCCAGCAGGTCGGGGCGGAGAGAGCAGTACTTC.

This clone is categorized as medium-sized. V gene TRBV30 combines with J gene TRBJ1-6; D is perhaps TRBD1 (6 bases). The CDR3 runs to 13 residues. Germline V lookup: CDR1 GTSNPN, CDR2 SVGIG (reference sequence). The V gene lost 1 base and the J gene lost 14 bases, with 15 bases spanning the gap. The CDR3: CAWSGQVEDSLHF. Here the CDR3 DNA reads TGTGCCTGGAGTGGACAGGTTGAGGATTCCCTCCACTTT.

The sample holds many counts of this clone. The chain joins TRBV5-6 to TRBJ1-5; TRBD1 agrees at 7 bases. The CDR3 is 14 amino acids. CDR1 is SGHDT, CDR2 YYEEEE, per germline. V shed 2 bases and J 7 bases; nucleotides not matched to a gene: 6. The CDR3 loop reads CASSFGQGDQPQHF. The CDR3 bases are TGTGCCAGCAGCTTTGGTCAGGGGGACCAGCCCCAGCATTTT.

This clone has ten or more counts. This chain uses TRBV27 with TRBJ1-2; D is undetermined. The CDR3 length is 14 residues. V was pared by 6 bases and J by 7 bases, with 18 bases between. Germline assignment: CDR1 MNHEY and CDR2 SMNVEV (reference sequence). The CDR3 DNA reads as TGTGCCAGCAGCCGTTCCTCAGAGTTTTTTGGCTACACCTTC. Translated, it gives CASSRSSEFFGYTF.

This clone was observed a handful of times. V and J are TRBV27 and TRBJ1-1; 7 nucleotides align to TRBD1. Trimming at V came to 4 bases and at J to 7 bases, leaving 9 bases not matched to a gene. The CDR3 is 14 residues long. CDR1 is MNHEY, CDR2 SMNVEV, per germline (reference sequence). CDR3 sequence (DNA): TGTGCCAGCAGTTCCCCGCGACAGGGTGGTGAAGCTTTCTTT. Its translation: CASSSPRQGGEAFF.

This clone has a count of ten or more. Within the sample, other DNA sequences also encode this same CDR3. This chain uses TRBV7-9 with TRBJ2-4; D is perhaps TRBD1 or TRBD2 (7 bases each). The length of the CDR3 is 15 residues. Germline CDR1 is SEHNR and CDR2 is FQNEAQ (reference sequence). The V and J ends lost 1 base and 4 bases respectively, with 11 bases between them. CDR3 nucleotide sequence: TGTGCCAGCAGCTTAGGGGGGGGACAGAAAAACATTCAGTACTTC. Protein sequence: CASSLGGGQKNIQYF.

This clone was seen a few times. V usage is TRBV6-4 and J usage is TRBJ2-1; D might be TRBD1 (5 bases). The V end was cut by 4 bases, the J end by 0 bases, with 13 bases between. CDR1 and CDR2 (germline): MRHNA, SNTAGT. This CDR3 is 16 amino acids long. The CDR3 DNA reads as TGTGCCAGCAGTGCTCTGGGGCAGCGCTCCTACAATGAGCAGTTCTTC. Translated: CASSALGQRSYNEQFF.

This clone has ten or more counts. The rearrangement joins TRBV15 to TRBJ2-7; the D gene could be TRBD1 or TRBD2 (5 bases each). This CDR3 contains 15 residues. Germline CDR1 is LNHNV and CDR2 is YYDKDF (reference sequence). Between the trimmed V and J ends, which lost 1 base and 1 base, there was a span of 11 bases. CDR3 nucleotide sequence: TGTGCCACCAGCAGAGCGGGGACGGCATCCTACGAGCAGTACTTC. Its protein product is CATSRAGTASYEQYF.

This clone was picked up many times. V usage is TRBV6-1 and J usage is TRBJ1-6; maybe TRBD1 (6 bases). There are 17 residues in the CDR3. Trimming stripped 5 bases from V and 1 base from J, with 15 bases between. CDR1 is MNHNS and CDR2 is SASEGT in the germline V gene. The CDR3 is CASSFRGGASYNSPLHF. CDR3 nucleotides: TGTGCCAGCAGTTTTCGGGGGGGGGCTTCCTATAATTCACCCCTCCACTTT.

The table lists this clone with many counts. Other DNA sequences in the sample encode the same CDR3. The V and J genes are TRBV29-1 and TRBJ2-1; D gene ambiguous. The CDR3 is made up of 11 amino acids. V dropped 0 bases and J dropped 3 bases, with 0 bases sitting between them. Per the germline V gene, CDR1 is SQVTM and CDR2 is ANQGSEA. CDR3 sequence reads: CSVEDYNEQFF. Here the CDR3 DNA reads TGCAGCGTTGAAGACTACAATGAGCAGTTCTTC.

The chain employs TRBV6-1 and TRBJ2-5; 8 positions match TRBD1. The ends lost 6 bases at V and 5 bases at J; junction bases unmatched: 17. CDR1 and CDR2 from the germline V gene are MNHNS and SASEGT. The CDR3 has 17 residues. The CDR3, as DNA: TGTGCCAGCAGCCCCCAGGACAGGGCTCTCGTCTCGGAGACCCAGTACTTC. Translating it yields CASSPQDRALVSETQYF.

This clone was found many times. This chain links TRBV15 with TRBJ2-2; D is possibly TRBD1 (5 bases). Trimming removed 4 bases at V and 3 bases at J, with 12 bases between. The CDR3 runs to 15 residues. Germline CDR1 is LNHNV and CDR2 is YYDKDF (reference sequence). For the CDR3, the DNA is TGTGCCACCAGCATAGACAGACCAGACACCGGGGAGCTGTTTTTT. It codes for CATSIDRPDTGELFF.

This clone was counted between two and nine times. The V and J genes are TRBV6-1 and TRBJ2-2, with a weak D call TRBD2 (5 bases). CDR1 and CDR2 from the germline V gene are MNHNS and SASEGT. With 3 bases removed from V and 3 bases from J, the gap between germline ends came to 8 bases. The CDR3 totals 14 residues. The CDR3 loop reads CASSEGVDTGELFF. CDR3 nucleotide sequence: TGTGCCAGCAGTGAGGGAGTGGACACCGGGGAGCTGTTTTTT.

In its sample, this clone was seen many times. The rearrangement links TRBV19 to TRBJ2-4; perhaps TRBD1 as D (6 bases). In germline, CDR1 is LNHDA, CDR2 SQIVND (reference sequence). The CDR3 runs 15 residues. Trimming cost V 8 bases and J 1 base, with 15 bases left between them. CDR3 bases: TGTGCCAGTGCCACACCCCAGGGGGCCAAAAACATTCAGTACTTC. Residues: CASATPQGAKNIQYF.

The J gene is TRBJ1-5, the V gene TRBV27, with a possible D match to TRBD1 (5 bases). The CDR3 has 17 residues. Germline V gene data show CDR1 as MNHEY and CDR2 as SMNVEV (reference sequence). Trimming pared 6 bases from V and 3 bases from J, leaving 21 bases between. The CDR3 sequence: CASSPLSAQGDNQPQHF. As DNA, the CDR3 is TGTGCCAGCAGCCCCCTCTCCGCCCAGGGTGACAATCAGCCCCAGCATTTT.